This T cell receptor beta chain was recovered during a study of cytomegalovirus exposure and HLA in healthy donors. Primers: 60 Vbeta forward and 13 Jbeta reverse. Repertoires were generated with immunoSEQ multiplex PCR, while TCRdb's copy carries only in-frame clones and drops some. The repertoire holds tens of thousands of clones, with 70% to 90% as singletons. This clonotype was obtained from a woman aged 25 to 39 in good health and CMV-seronegative. The sample comprised PBMCs.

The CDR3 loop reads CASSEPGLISYEQYF. DNA for the CDR3: TGCGCCAGCAGTGAACCAGGCCTCATCTCCTACGAGCAGTACTTC. The chain links TRBV10-2 to TRBJ2-7; D not resolved. Germline CDR1 and CDR2: WSHSY and SAAADI. V gave up 3 bases and J gave up 0 bases, with 12 bases separating them. The CDR3 contains 15 residues.